This record looks at one T cell receptor (beta chain) sequence and its context. Its cognate antigen is unknown. The data derive from a study of T cells in Graves' hyperthyroidism and ophthalmopathy. Study-wide points: Ophthalmopathy prediction by the model preceded onset by a median approximately 6.9 months. Most clonotypes expanded in thyroid above 0.001 were likewise present in blood.

RNA transcripts gave rise to amplified TCR beta CDR3 regions. HTBI primers were used for first-round RT-PCR of the TCR CDR3. TCRdb re-analysed the multiplex PCR reads in MiXCR, keeping a single row per CDR3 protein. This repertoire shows over 500,000 distinct CDR3 sequences, roughly 18% found once; its top ten account for around 17%. CDR1 SGHNT and CDR2 YYREEE come from the germline V gene (reference sequence). V shed 3 bases and J shed 2 bases, with 14 bases lying between them. This CDR3 contains 15 residues. Based on clinical symptoms, serum thyroxine and TRAb, thyroid ultrasound and orbital computed tomography, diagnoses were reached.

The clonotype originates from a woman aged 18 to 35 with Graves' ophthalmopathy. The sample taken for sequencing was blood. The rearrangement uses TRBV5-4 and TRBJ2-5, with D unresolved. The CDR3 DNA is TGTGCCAGCAGCTCTCTCCCCCTAGTGCAAGAGACCCAGTACTTC. It specifies CASSSLPLVQETQYF.